The 18 T cell receptor beta chains given below trace back to one sample, sequenced in a study of T cells after yellow fever vaccination. TCRdb ran MiXCR on the 5' RACE reads and lists one entry per CDR3 protein. The sample records hundreds of thousands of distinct CDR3 sequences, over 9% being singletons. The specimen was PBMCs, collected on the day of the yellow fever booster vaccination. The receptors were sampled from a man aged 25-45 years who received the YFV17D yellow fever vaccine.

In this sample, this clonotype turned up a few times. This chain connects TRBV6-5 to TRBJ2-7; weak D call: TRBD1 (6 bases). V lost 3 bases, J lost 3 bases, and 9 bases lay in between. The CDR3 loop spans 13 amino acids. Germline V gene lookup returns CDR1 MNHEY and CDR2 SVGAGI. The DNA of the CDR3 is TGTGCCAGCAGTTATCTACAGGGCTACGAGCAGTACTTC. This gives the protein CASSYLQGYEQYF.

The rearrangement joins TRBV20-1 to TRBJ2-7, with D possibly matching TRBD2 (6 bases). Germline lookup yields CDR1 DFQATT and CDR2 SNEGSKA (reference sequence). V gave up 5 bases and J gave up 3 bases, with 17 bases separating them. The length of the CDR3 is 14 residues. The CDR3 DNA reads TGCAGTGCTCTTACGGGAGTGGGTAGCTACGAGCAGTACTTC. It yields the protein CSALTGVGSYEQYF.

This clonotype occurred many times. The chain is built from TRBV4-3 and TRBJ2-2; D assignment may be TRBD1 or TRBD2 (7 bases each). This CDR3 is 16 amino acids long. Germline loops: CDR1 LGHNA, CDR2 YSLEER. V lost 3 bases, J lost 0 bases, and 11 bases lay in between. CDR3 protein: CASSQGRGPNTGELFF. In nucleotides, the CDR3 is TGCGCCAGCAGCCAGGGGAGGGGGCCGAACACCGGGGAGCTGTTTTTT.

The chain employs TRBV28 and TRBJ2-7; the D call may be TRBD1 or TRBD2 (5 bases each). This CDR3 region has 13 residues. V was trimmed by 8 bases and J by 7 bases, leaving 18 bases between them. Germline loops: CDR1 MDHEN, CDR2 SYDVKM. The CDR3 reads CASAPGPQVEQYF. The CDR3 coding sequence is TGTGCCAGCGCACCGGGACCCCAGGTGGAGCAGTACTTC.

This clonotype showed up just a few times. The V gene is TRBV30, the J gene TRBJ1-5; D is possibly TRBD1 (6 bases). V lost 4 bases to trimming and J lost 0 bases, with 13 bases between them. The CDR3 runs to 15 residues. Per the germline V gene, CDR1 is GTSNPN and CDR2 is SVGIG (reference sequence). The DNA of the CDR3 is TGTGCCTGGACTCCAGGGGACTATAGCAATCAGCCCCAGCATTTT. Amino acids: CAWTPGDYSNQPQHF.

This clonotype has at least ten counts. The chain employs TRBV20-1 and TRBJ2-7; the match to TRBD2 covers 8 bases. The germline V gene encodes CDR1 DFQATT and CDR2 SNEGSKA (reference sequence). The CDR3 length is 16 residues. The V and J ends lost 1 base and 0 bases, in that order; junction bases with no gene match: 8. The CDR3 spells CSARGGASGLSYEQYF. CDR3 coding DNA: TGCAGTGCTAGAGGAGGGGCTAGCGGGCTCTCCTACGAGCAGTACTTC.

In its sample, this clonotype was seen once. The J gene is TRBJ2-2, the V gene TRBV20-1; the match to TRBD2 covers 9 bases. The CDR3 runs 16 residues. The V gene end was trimmed by 6 bases and the J gene end by 3 bases; junction bases not matched to a gene: 11. Germline V gene sequence: CDR1 DFQATT, CDR2 SNEGSKA (reference sequence). The CDR3 DNA reads TGCAGTGCACGCGTACCGGGACTAGCTGACACCGGGGAGCTGTTTTTT. This gives the protein CSARVPGLADTGELFF.

The V and J genes are TRBV12-3 or TRBV12-4 and TRBJ1-1; TRBD1 aligns across 8 bases. The CDR3 sequence is 13 residues long. The V gene end was trimmed by 6 bases and the J gene end by 4 bases; junction bases not matched to a gene: 4. The CDR3 reads CASRTGEGTEAFF. The CDR3 nucleotides are TGTGCCAGCAGGACAGGGGAGGGCACTGAAGCTTTCTTT.

This clonotype was detected only a few times. The V call is TRBV7-9, the J call TRBJ1-4; a possible D gene is TRBD1 (5 bases). The CDR3 extends over 15 amino acids. Looked up from germline, CDR1 is SEHNR and CDR2 is FQNEAQ (reference sequence). V lost 3 bases and J 5 bases, leaving 13 bases between the germline ends. The CDR3 sequence is CASSFGDLGNEKLFF. The CDR3 region has the DNA TGTGCCAGCAGCTTTGGGGACCTAGGGAATGAAAAACTGTTTTTT.

This clonotype has just a few counts. CDR3 in DNA: TGCGCCAGCAGCCGTATCTCGGACAGGAGCTATGGCTACACCTTC. Translation gives CASSRISDRSYGYTF. This chain uses TRBV5-1 with TRBJ1-2; 7 bases match TRBD1. There are 15 residues in the CDR3. Trimming took 4 bases from V and 4 from J; bases not matched to a gene: 10. From germline, CDR1 is SGHRS and CDR2 YFSETQ.

This chain links TRBV12-3 or TRBV12-4 with TRBJ1-5; 8 bases are a match to TRBD1. The CDR3 spans 15 residues. J was trimmed by 3 bases and V by 7 bases; bases with no gene match: 8. The CDR3 sequence is CASTTGGGYNQPQHF. The CDR3 DNA is TGTGCCAGCACTACAGGGGGGGGGTACAATCAGCCCCAGCATTTT.

A few counts support this clonotype. The chain recombines TRBV14 with TRBJ2-7; 9 positions match TRBD2. CDR1 is SGHDN, CDR2 FVKESK, per germline. This CDR3 has 16 amino acids. The ends lost 4 bases at V and 3 bases at J; junction bases unmatched: 10. The CDR3 sequence: CASSRLSGGPYYEQYF. The DNA for the CDR3 is TGTGCCAGCAGCCGCCTTAGCGGGGGCCCTTACTACGAGCAGTACTTC.

This clonotype was seen at least ten times. The chain employs TRBV12-3 or TRBV12-4 and TRBJ2-3, with D unclear. The V end was cut by 5 bases, the J end by 3 bases, with 15 bases between. The CDR3 consists of 15 residues. The CDR3 loop is CASSPRLGGTDTQYF. Here the CDR3 DNA reads TGTGCCAGCAGTCCCAGACTCGGCGGAACAGATACGCAGTATTTT.

This clonotype was found a few times. The chain has TRBV3-1 and TRBJ2-1, with 9 bases fitting TRBD2. The J segment lost 6 bases and the V segment lost 8 bases, leaving 8 bases of the junction unmatched. Germline CDR1 is LGHDT and CDR2 is YNNKEL (reference sequence). This CDR3 region has 14 residues. The CDR3: CASAGGQLVNEQFF. The DNA for the CDR3 is TGTGCCAGCGCGGGGGGGCAGTTGGTCAATGAGCAGTTCTTC.

Turning to this clonotype: The junction and the germline gene differ at one end; a read error may be behind it. CDR3 nucleotides: TGTGCCAGCAGCAAAGATGTCCCGGGAGTTTGGGATGAGCAGTTCTTC. Its protein is CASSKDVPGVWDEQFF. This chain uses TRBV3-1 with TRBJ2-1, with D possibly TRBD2 on 6 matching bases. The germline V gene encodes CDR1 LGHDT and CDR2 YNNKEL (reference sequence). The length of the CDR3 is 16 residues.

This clonotype was detected only a few times. CDR3 loop: CASSTEGPLKGGGGYTF. DNA for the CDR3: TGTGCCAGCAGCACCGAGGGACCGCTCAAGGGGGGGGGAGGCTACACCTTC. The J gene is TRBJ1-2, the V gene TRBV12-3 or TRBV12-4; D is perhaps TRBD1 (6 bases). The V end lost 6 bases, the J end lost 8 bases, and 28 bases lay between the germline ends. The CDR3 runs to 17 residues.

The CDR3 reads CASSLGIAGELFF. The CDR3, as DNA: TGTGCCAGCAGCTTAGGGATAGCCGGGGAGCTGTTTTTT. The rearrangement uses TRBV7-2 and TRBJ2-2; no definite D call. CDR1 and CDR2 (germline): SGHTA, FQGNSA. V lost 1 base, J lost 6 bases, and 6 bases lay in between. The length of the CDR3 is 13 residues. Drawing the rest from reference TRBV7-2 and TRBJ2-2, the complete variable domain is GAGVSQSPSNKVTEKGKDVELRCDPISGHTALYWYRQSLGQGLEFLIYFQGNSAPDKSGLPSDRFSAERTGGSVSTLTIQRTQQEDSAVYLCASSLGIAGELFFGEGSRLTVL.

This clonotype was recorded a few times. This sequence joins TRBV20-1 and TRBJ2-7; the D gene could be TRBD1 or TRBD2 (5 bases each). Germline assignment: CDR1 DFQATT and CDR2 SNEGSKA (reference sequence). The V end lost 2 bases, the J end lost 1 base, and 15 bases lay between the germline ends. The CDR3 contains 15 residues. This CDR3 is CSARHGGGGSYEQYF. The CDR3 nucleotides read TGCAGTGCTAGACACGGAGGTGGGGGTTCCTACGAGCAGTACTTC.